The 16 T cell receptor beta chains below all came from one sample that was sequenced in a study of cytomegalovirus exposure and HLA in healthy donors. Primers for the PCR totalled 60 Vbeta and 13 Jbeta. The data were produced by immunoSEQ multiplex PCR, yet TCRdb's version contains in-frame clones alone and is incomplete. The data hold roughly 150,000 clones, with 70% to 90% observed a single time. The material sequenced was PBMCs. The receptors stem from a man aged 25 to 45 in good health and CMV-seropositive.

This chain joins TRBV28 and TRBJ2-4, with D hard to call. V shed 5 bases and J shed 0 bases, with 11 bases lying between them. This CDR3 is built from 15 residues. CDR1 is MDHEN, CDR2 SYDVKM, per germline. The CDR3 sequence: CASSPHSVAKNIQYF. CDR3 DNA: TGTGCCAGCAGTCCTCATTCGGTAGCCAAAAACATTCAGTACTTC.

V is TRBV5-1 and J is TRBJ1-1, with 7 bases identical to TRBD1. Germline V gene sequence: CDR1 SGHRS, CDR2 YFSETQ. V was pared by 2 bases and J by 4 bases, with 11 bases of the junction left unmatched. This CDR3 contains 16 residues. CDR3 sequence: CASSFRRDSQTTEAFF. The CDR3 region has the DNA TGCGCCAGCAGCTTTAGGAGGGACAGCCAAACCACTGAAGCTTTCTTT.

The chain carries TRBV9 and TRBJ2-1, with TRBD2 identical over 9 bases. V lost 0 bases, J lost 3 bases, and 7 bases stayed unmatched. Germline values: CDR1 SGDLS, CDR2 YYNGEE. CDR3 length: 17 amino acids. In DNA, the CDR3 is TGTGCCAGCAGCGTAGTCGGGACTAGCACGGGCTACAATGAGCAGTTCTTC. Amino acids: CASSVVGTSTGYNEQFF.

The J gene is TRBJ1-6, the V gene TRBV11-1; the D is unclear. Germline CDR1 SGHAT, CDR2 FQDESV (reference sequence). CDR3 size: 13 residues. With 3 bases removed from V and 8 bases from J, the gap between germline ends came to 8 bases. Written as DNA, the CDR3 is TGTGCCAGCAGCTTTAACGGGGATTCACCCCTCCACTTT. Its translation is CASSFNGDSPLHF.

This chain links TRBV2 with TRBJ2-7, with TRBD1 identical over 8 bases. Per germline, CDR1 SNHLY and CDR2 FYNNEI. J lost 3 bases, V lost 6 bases, and 7 bases had no gene match. CDR3 length: 14 residues. The CDR3 here is CASSVGTGYYEQYF. The DNA of the CDR3 is TGTGCCAGCAGCGTCGGGACAGGATACTACGAGCAGTACTTC. Supplemented by reference TRBV2 and TRBJ2-7, the full variable domain reads EPEVTQTPSHQVTQMGQEVILRCVPISNHLYFYWYRQILGQKVEFLVSFYNNEISEKSEIFDDQFSVERPDGSNFTLKIRSTKLEDSAMYFCASSVGTGYYEQYFGPGTRLTVT.

The rearrangement joins TRBV18 to TRBJ1-1; a weak D match, TRBD1 (6 bases). Germline loops: CDR1 KGHSH, CDR2 LQKENI. CDR3 length: 14 amino acids. The ends were cut back, 6 bases at V and 3 bases at J, with 14 bases in the middle. This CDR3 is CASSPTGADTEAFF. The CDR3, as DNA: TGTGCCAGCTCGCCGACAGGTGCGGACACTGAAGCTTTCTTT. Full variable domain (rest looked up from reference TRBV18 and TRBJ1-1): NAGVMQNPRHLVRRRGQEARLRCSPMKGHSHVYWYRQLPEEGLKFMVYLQKENIIDESGMPKERFSAEFPKEGPSILRIQQVVRGDSAAYFCASSPTGADTEAFFGQGTRLTVV.

V is TRBV5-1 and J is TRBJ2-7; D might be TRBD1 (6 bases). The CDR3 has 13 amino acids. Between the trimmed V and J ends, which lost 4 bases and 5 bases, there was a span of 13 bases. CDR1 and CDR2 (germline): SGHRS, YFSETQ. The CDR3 DNA follows: TGCGCCAGCAGCCTACAGGGAGTAAACGAGCAGTACGTC. Translated: CASSLQGVNEQYV.

This clone was seen more than once but under ten times. The chain has TRBV5-1 and TRBJ2-7; possibly TRBD2 for D (6 bases). Germline values: CDR1 SGHRS, CDR2 YFSETQ. V was shortened by 7 bases and J by 2 bases, with 13 bases between the two germline ends. The CDR3 sequence is 13 residues long. CDR3 DNA: TGCGCCAGCGGGCGGACTATGGCCTACGAGCAGTACTTC. This codes for CASGRTMAYEQYF.

This clone was recorded once. This rearrangement joins TRBV5-4 to TRBJ2-3; 7 bases are shared with TRBD2. V trimming: 0 bases; J trimming: 1 base; junction bases outside the gene matches: 5. The CDR3 spans 16 residues. Germline lookup yields CDR1 SGHNT and CDR2 YYREEE (reference sequence). The CDR3 spells CASSLAVAGGTDTQYF. CDR3 sequence (DNA): TGTGCCAGCAGCTTGGCCGTGGCGGGGGGCACAGATACGCAGTATTTT.

The J gene is TRBJ2-7, the V gene TRBV5-8; 10 bases fit TRBD2. V shed 2 bases and J 2 bases; nucleotides not matched to a gene: 7. The CDR3 spans 16 residues. Germline CDR1 reads SGHTS; CDR2 reads YDEGEE. This CDR3 reads CASSFHGTSVPYEQYF. CDR3 in DNA: TGTGCCAGCAGCTTTCACGGGACTAGCGTTCCCTACGAGCAGTACTTC.

The rearrangement joins TRBV14 to TRBJ2-3; 8 bases line up with TRBD2. The CDR3 extends over 15 amino acids. In germline, CDR1 is SGHDN, CDR2 FVKESK. V dropped 3 bases and J dropped 5; count of bases not matched to a gene: 7. The DNA of the CDR3 is TGTGCCAGCAGCCAGGAGGGACTAGGGGGAGATACGCAGTATTTT. Protein product: CASSQEGLGGDTQYF.

V is TRBV6-6 and J is TRBJ1-4, with D possibly being TRBD1 (5 bases). The CDR3 has 16 amino acids. V was shortened by 2 bases and J by 5 bases, with 15 bases between the two germline ends. In germline, CDR1 is MNHNY, CDR2 SVGAGI (reference sequence). In DNA, the CDR3 is TGTGCCAGCAGTTACCGCGTGCTGGAGGGGAATGAAAAACTGTTTTTT. Translated, it gives CASSYRVLEGNEKLFF.

The rearrangement uses TRBV7-2 and TRBJ2-7; 9 nucleotides match TRBD2. Germline V CDR1 and CDR2: SGHTA, FQGNSA. CDR3 size: 15 residues. J was trimmed by 4 bases and V by 4 bases; bases with no gene match: 8. CDR3 in amino acids: CASSSASAGGYEQYF. The DNA of the CDR3 is TGTGCCAGCAGCTCCGCCTCAGCGGGAGGATACGAGCAGTACTTC.

The rearrangement joins TRBV5-4 to TRBJ2-1, with 7 bases lining up with TRBD1. Trimming at V came to 6 bases and at J to 4 bases, leaving 4 bases not matched to a gene. Germline values: CDR1 SGHNT, CDR2 YYREEE (reference sequence). This CDR3 is built from 13 residues. The CDR3 is CASIQQGYNEQFF. CDR3 in DNA: TGTGCCAGCATCCAACAGGGGTACAATGAGCAGTTCTTC.

This clone came up once. The chain links TRBV27 to TRBJ2-1; weak D call: TRBD1 (6 bases). Germline values: CDR1 MNHEY, CDR2 SMNVEV (reference sequence). CDR3 length: 15 amino acids. Trimming took off 1 base at V and 3 bases at J, with 10 bases between the two ends. CDR3 amino acids: CASSLLQGFYNEQFF. The DNA of the CDR3 is TGTGCCAGCAGTTTATTACAGGGATTCTACAATGAGCAGTTCTTC.

The V and J genes are TRBV18 and TRBJ1-1; the D gene is possibly TRBD1 (5 bases). Germline CDR1 reads KGHSH; CDR2 reads LQKENI. Between the trimmed V and J ends, which lost 4 bases and 0 bases, there was a span of 12 bases. This CDR3 contains 15 residues. The CDR3 DNA sequence: TGTGCCAGCTCACTCAAGGGGATGATGAACACTGAAGCTTTCTTT. It translates to CASSLKGMMNTEAFF.